These 2 T cell receptor beta chains were sequenced from one sample in a study of T cells in women clearing cervical HPV infection. Profiled with immunoSEQ multiplex PCR; TCRdb holds only in-frame clones, not every one. The table lists about 17,000 clones. The sample comprised blood buffy coat. All receptors come from a woman aged 18 to 75 with a cervical HPV16 infection that either progressed to CIN3+ or cleared (not recorded which).

CDR3 sequence reads: CASSDPRGGEQYF. CDR3 bases read: TGTGCCAGCAGCGACCCGAGGGGGGGCGAG. The chain has TRBV12-3 or TRBV12-4 and TRBJ2-7, with D maybe TRBD2 (7 bases). The read gets to within 3 residues of the CDR3 end, and the germline J gene fills in the rest. This CDR3 has 13 residues. With 6 bases removed from V and 6 bases from J, the gap between germline ends came to 15 bases.

Concerning this clone: The CDR3 end falls 3 residues outside the read, so it is completed with the germline J gene. The V call is TRBV20-1, the J call TRBJ1-1; 7 nucleotides line up with TRBD1. Germline V gene data show CDR1 as DFQATT and CDR2 as SNEGSKA (reference sequence). The CDR3 has 17 amino acids. V was clipped by 1 base and J by 0 bases; unmatched bases: 11. The CDR3: CSARANTGVGMNTEAFF. The DNA read from the CDR3 is TGCAGTGCTAGAGCCAATACAGGGGTGGGAATGAACACTGAA.